The clone carrying this T cell receptor beta chain was counted many times. Antigen unknown. The CDR3 covers 12 residues. The germline gives CDR1 ENHRY, CDR2 SYGVKD. The V end lost 2 bases, the J end lost 5 bases, and 6 bases lay between the germline ends. The data derive from a study of blood T cells in healthy people across ages. General study results and limits: Diversity of TCR beta per million T cells declined in a roughly linear way with age.

It was with a sample-barcoded 5' primer and a J-beta primer mix that a second PCR of about 6 to 12 cycles was run. Each TCR beta cDNA got a 12-nucleotide random molecular identifier. TCRdb called the 5' RACE reads again in MiXCR, with one record for every CDR3 protein. Of about 700,000 distinct CDR3 sequences listed, about 34% are singletons. The sequence came from a woman older than 75 in good health. Sequencing input: blood. V gene TRBV10-3 combines with J gene TRBJ1-2; tentative D call: TRBD1 (5 bases). The CDR3 reads CAISEGAYGYTF. CDR3 coding DNA: TGTGCCATCAGTGAGGGGGCTTATGGCTACACCTTC.